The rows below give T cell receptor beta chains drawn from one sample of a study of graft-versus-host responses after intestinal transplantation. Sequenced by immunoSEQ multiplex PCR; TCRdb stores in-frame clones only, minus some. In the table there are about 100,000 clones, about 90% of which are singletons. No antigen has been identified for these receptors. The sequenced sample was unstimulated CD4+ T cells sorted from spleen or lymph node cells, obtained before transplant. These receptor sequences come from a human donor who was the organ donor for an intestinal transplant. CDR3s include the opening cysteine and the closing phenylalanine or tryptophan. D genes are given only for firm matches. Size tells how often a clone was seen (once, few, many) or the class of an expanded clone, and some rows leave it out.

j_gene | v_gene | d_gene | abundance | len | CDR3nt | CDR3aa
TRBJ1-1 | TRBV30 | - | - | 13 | TGTGCCTGGAGGAACAGGATGAACACTGAAGCTTTCTTT | CAWRNRMNTEAFF
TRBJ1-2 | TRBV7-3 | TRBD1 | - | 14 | TGTGCCAGCAGCCGAAGGGGGCCCACCGAAGGCTACACCTTC | CASSRRGPTEGYTF
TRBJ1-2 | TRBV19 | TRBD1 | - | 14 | TGTGCCAGTAGGACAGGGTCGGTCGGCCATGGCTACACCTTC | CASRTGSVGHGYTF
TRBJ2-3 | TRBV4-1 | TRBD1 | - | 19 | TGCGCCAGCAGCCACAAGACAGGGCCCAAGACATCTAGCACAGATACGCAGTATTTT | CASSHKTGPKTSSTDTQYF
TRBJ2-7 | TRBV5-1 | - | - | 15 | TGCGCCAGCAGCTTGGAAGGCCAGGCACTTGGCGAGCAGTACTTC | CASSLEGQALGEQYF
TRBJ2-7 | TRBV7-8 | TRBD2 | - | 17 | TGTGCCAGCAGCTTAACTAGAGTAGCTAGCGGTAGGGGCGAGCAGTACTTC | CASSLTRVASGRGEQYF
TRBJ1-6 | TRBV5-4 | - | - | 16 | TGTGCCAGCAGCTTAGGGGGTGGAACCTATAATTCACCCCTCCACTTT | CASSLGGGTYNSPLHF
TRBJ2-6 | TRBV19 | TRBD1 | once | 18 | TGTGCCAGTAGTATAGTGACAGGGGTTACTTCTGGGGCCAACGTCCTGACTTTC | CASSIVTGVTSGANVLTF
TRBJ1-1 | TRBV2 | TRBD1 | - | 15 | TGTGCCAGCAGTCCTACTATAAAACAGGGGACTGAAGCTTTCTTT | CASSPTIKQGTEAFF
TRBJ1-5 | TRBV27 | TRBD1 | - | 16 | TGTGCCAGCAGTCCTATGGACAGGGGCGACAATCAGCCCCAGCATTTT | CASSPMDRGDNQPQHF
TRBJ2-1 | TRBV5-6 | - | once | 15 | TGTGCCAGCAGCTTGGAACGGGGCAAATACAATGAGCAGTTCTTC | CASSLERGKYNEQFF
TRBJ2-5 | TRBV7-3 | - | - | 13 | TGTGCCAGCAGTCGGGCACGGGAAGAGACCCAGTACTTC | CASSRAREETQYF
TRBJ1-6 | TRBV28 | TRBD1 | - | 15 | TGTGCCAGCAGTTTACCGACAGGGGTGAGTTCACCCCTCCACTTT | CASSLPTGVSSPLHF
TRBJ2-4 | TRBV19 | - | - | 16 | TGTGCCAGTAGTATAGGGGGTGGACGGGGCAAAAACATTCAGTACTTC | CASSIGGGRGKNIQYF
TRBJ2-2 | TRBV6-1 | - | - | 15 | TGTGCCAGCAGTTCAGGGGCGGGAAGCACCGGGGAGCTGTTTTTT | CASSSGAGSTGELFF
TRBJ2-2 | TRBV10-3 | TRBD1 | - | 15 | TGTGCCATCAAGTTTGGGGACAGGGGCACCGGGGAGCTGTTTTTT | CAIKFGDRGTGELFF
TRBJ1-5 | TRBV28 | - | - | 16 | TGTGCCAGCAGCCCAACCGCTGCCGGGGGCAATCAGCCCCAGCATTTT | CASSPTAAGGNQPQHF
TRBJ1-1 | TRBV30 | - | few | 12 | TGTGCCTGGAGTGTCCTGAACACTGAAGCTTTCTTT | CAWSVLNTEAFF
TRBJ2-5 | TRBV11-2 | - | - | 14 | TGTGCCAGCAGCTTAGGACCAGGGGTAGAGACCCAGTACTTC | CASSLGPGVETQYF
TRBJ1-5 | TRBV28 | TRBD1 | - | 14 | TGTGCCAGCAGAACGACAGGGAGGGACCAGCCCCAGCATTTT | CASRTTGRDQPQHF
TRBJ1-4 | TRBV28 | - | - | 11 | TGTGCCATCGAACTTGGAGAAAAACTGTTTTTT | CAIELGEKLFF
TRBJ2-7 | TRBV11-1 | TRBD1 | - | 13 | TGTGCCAGCTCCCGGGACAGGTCCTACGAGCAGTACTTC | CASSRDRSYEQYF
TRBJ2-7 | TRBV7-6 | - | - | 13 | TGTGCCAGCAGCTCCCGGGGATCCTACGAGCAGTACTTC | CASSSRGSYEQYF
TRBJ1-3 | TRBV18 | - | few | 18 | TGTGCCAGCTCACCATTAGCCGGGACAAATTCTCCCGGAAACACCATATATTTT | CASSPLAGTNSPGNTIYF
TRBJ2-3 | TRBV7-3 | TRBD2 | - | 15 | TGTGCCAGCAGCCCGGGACTAGCGGGAGGAGATACGCAGTATTTT | CASSPGLAGGDTQYF
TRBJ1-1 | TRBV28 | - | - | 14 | TGTGCCAGCAGTTTAATTGCGCGGAACACTGAAGCTTTCTTT | CASSLIARNTEAFF
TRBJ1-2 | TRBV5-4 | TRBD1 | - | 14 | TGTGCCAGCAGCTGGGAAGGGGGCCGCTATGGCTACACCTTC | CASSWEGGRYGYTF
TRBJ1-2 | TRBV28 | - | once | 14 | TGTGCCAGCAGTCCAATCCTAGTTCTATACGGCTACACCTTC | CASSPILVLYGYTF
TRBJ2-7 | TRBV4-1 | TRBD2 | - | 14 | TGCGCCAGCAGCCATTCTGGGGGGGGCTACGAGCAGTACTTC | CASSHSGGGYEQYF
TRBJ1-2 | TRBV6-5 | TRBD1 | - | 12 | TGTGCCAGCAGGACAGGGGGCGCCGGCTACACCTTC | CASRTGGAGYTF
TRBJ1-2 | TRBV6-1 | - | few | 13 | TGTGCCAGCAGTTCGGAGAGATTCTATGGCTACACCTTC | CASSSERFYGYTF
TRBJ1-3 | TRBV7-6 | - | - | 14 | TGTGCCAGCAGCTTAGCTTCCGGGGGGAACACCATATATTTT | CASSLASGGNTIYF
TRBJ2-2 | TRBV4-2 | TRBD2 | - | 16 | TGTGCCAGCAGCCCGCGAGGCGGGGGGGCAGTGTGGGAGCTGTTTTTT | CASSPRGGGAVWELFF
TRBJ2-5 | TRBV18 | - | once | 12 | TGTGCCAGCTCACCAAACCAAGAGACCCAGTACTTC | CASSPNQETQYF
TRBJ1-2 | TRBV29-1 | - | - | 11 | TGCAGCGTTGGCCCGGAGGACGGCTACACCTTC | CSVGPEDGYTF
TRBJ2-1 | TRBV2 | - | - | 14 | TGTGCCAGCAGTATTATACAGGGTAATGGTGAGCAGTTCTTC | CASSIIQGNGEQFF
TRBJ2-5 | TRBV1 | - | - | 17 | TGCACCAGCAGCCAAGAAGATAAAGCGGGGTACCAAGAGACCCAGTACTTC | CTSSQEDKAGYQETQYF
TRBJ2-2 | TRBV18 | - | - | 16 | TGTGCCAGCACTAGAACCGATCCACAGGGTACCGGGGAGCTGTTTTTT | CASTRTDPQGTGELFF
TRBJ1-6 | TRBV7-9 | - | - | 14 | TGTGCCAGCAGTCCGCCCCGGCCTAATTCACCCCTCCACTTT | CASSPPRPNSPLHF
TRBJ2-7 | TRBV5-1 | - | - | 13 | TGCGCCAGCAGCTTGGAGACATACTACGAGCAGTACTTC | CASSLETYYEQYF
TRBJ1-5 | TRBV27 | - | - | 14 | TGTGCCAGCAGCCCCGACAGGCCCTATCAGCCCCAGCATTTT | CASSPDRPYQPQHF
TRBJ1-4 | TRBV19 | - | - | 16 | TGTGCCAGTAGCCCGTCACAGGGAGCAACTAATGAAAAACTGTTTTTT | CASSPSQGATNEKLFF
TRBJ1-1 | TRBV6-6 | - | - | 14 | TGTGCCAGCAGTTGGGGAGGGGCTCTAACTGAAGCTTTCTTT | CASSWGGALTEAFF
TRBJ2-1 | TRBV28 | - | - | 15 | TGTGCCAGCAGTAGCCCGGGGGGCTCGACGAAAGAGCAGTTCTTC | CASSSPGGSTKEQFF
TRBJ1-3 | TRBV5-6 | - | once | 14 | TGTGCCAGCAGCCGTACAGAGCTGAGAAACACCATATATTTT | CASSRTELRNTIYF
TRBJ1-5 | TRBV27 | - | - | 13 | TGTGCCAGCAGTTCCCGGTGGGGTCAGCCCCAGCATTTT | CASSSRWGQPQHF
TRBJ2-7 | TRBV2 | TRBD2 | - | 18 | TGTGCCAGCACTTCACCCGCTAGCGGGGGCCGAGTTTCCTACGAGCAGTACTTC | CASTSPASGGRVSYEQYF
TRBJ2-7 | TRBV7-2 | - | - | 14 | TGTGCCAGCAGCCTAACCCCGGGGGTCTACGAGCAGTACTTC | CASSLTPGVYEQYF
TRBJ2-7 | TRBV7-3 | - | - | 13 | TGTGCCAGCAGCTCGGAGGGGGGCTACGAGCAGTACTTC | CASSSEGGYEQYF
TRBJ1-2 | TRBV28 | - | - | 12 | TGTGCCAGCAGGCCGACGGGGGCCGGCTACACCTTC | CASRPTGAGYTF
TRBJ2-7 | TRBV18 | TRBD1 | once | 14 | TGTGCCAGCACGCTCGGGACAGTCGATGGCGAGCAGTACTTC | CASTLGTVDGEQYF
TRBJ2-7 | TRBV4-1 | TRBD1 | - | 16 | TGCGCCAGCAGCCAAGTCTGGGCAGGGGGCTCCTACGAGCAGTACTTC | CASSQVWAGGSYEQYF
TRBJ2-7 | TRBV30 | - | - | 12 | TGTGCCTGGGCGCAGGGTTACTACGAGCAGTACTTC | CAWAQGYYEQYF
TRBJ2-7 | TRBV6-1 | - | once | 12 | TGTGCCAGCAGTCGAACAGGCTACGAGCAGTACTTC | CASSRTGYEQYF
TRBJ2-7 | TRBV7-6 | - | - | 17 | TGTGCCAGCAGCTTAGGGGGGGTCAGGGGGAGTGCTTACGAGCAGTACTTC | CASSLGGVRGSAYEQYF
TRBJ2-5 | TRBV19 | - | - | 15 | TGTGCCAGTAGTTCCCCGGGTAGCTCTGGCGAGACCCAGTACTTC | CASSSPGSSGETQYF
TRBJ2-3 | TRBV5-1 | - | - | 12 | TGCGCCAGCAGCTTCAGGGCAGATACGCAGTATTTT | CASSFRADTQYF
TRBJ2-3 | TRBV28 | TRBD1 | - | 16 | TGTGCCAGCACCCCCTCGACAGGGTATCGCACAGATACGCAGTATTTT | CASTPSTGYRTDTQYF
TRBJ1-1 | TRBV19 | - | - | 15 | TGTGCCAGTAGTTTTAGGGAGGGCATGAACACTGAAGCTTTCTTT | CASSFREGMNTEAFF